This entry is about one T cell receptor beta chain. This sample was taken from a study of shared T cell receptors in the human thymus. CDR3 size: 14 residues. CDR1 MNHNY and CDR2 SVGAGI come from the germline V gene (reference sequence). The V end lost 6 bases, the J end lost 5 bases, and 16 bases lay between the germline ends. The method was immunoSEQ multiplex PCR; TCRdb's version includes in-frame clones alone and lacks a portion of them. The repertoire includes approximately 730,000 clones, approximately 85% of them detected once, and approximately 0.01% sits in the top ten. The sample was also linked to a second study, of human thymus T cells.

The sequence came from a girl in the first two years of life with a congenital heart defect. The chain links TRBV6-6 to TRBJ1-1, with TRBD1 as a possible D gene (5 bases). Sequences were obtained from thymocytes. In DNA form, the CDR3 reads TGTGCCAGCAGCGGGGCGAAGACTAGGACTGAAGCTTTCTTT. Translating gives CASSGAKTRTEAFF.